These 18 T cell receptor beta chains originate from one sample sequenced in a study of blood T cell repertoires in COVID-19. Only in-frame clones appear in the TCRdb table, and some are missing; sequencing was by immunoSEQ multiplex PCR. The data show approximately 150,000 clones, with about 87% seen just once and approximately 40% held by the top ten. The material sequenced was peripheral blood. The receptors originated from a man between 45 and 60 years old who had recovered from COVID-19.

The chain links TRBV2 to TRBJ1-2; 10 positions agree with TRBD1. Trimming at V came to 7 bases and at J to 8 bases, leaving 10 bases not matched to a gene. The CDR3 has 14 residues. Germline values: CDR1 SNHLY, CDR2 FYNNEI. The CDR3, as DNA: TGTGCCAGCACTAGGACAGGGGGTGCCAGGGGCTACACCTTC. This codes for CASTRTGGARGYTF.

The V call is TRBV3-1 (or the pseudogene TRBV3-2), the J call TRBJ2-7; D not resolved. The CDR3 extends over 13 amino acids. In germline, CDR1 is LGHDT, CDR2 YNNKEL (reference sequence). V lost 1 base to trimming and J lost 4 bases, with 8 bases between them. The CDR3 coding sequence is TGTGCCAGCAGCCAAGTTGGAGCTTACGAGCAGTACTTC. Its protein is CASSQVGAYEQYF.

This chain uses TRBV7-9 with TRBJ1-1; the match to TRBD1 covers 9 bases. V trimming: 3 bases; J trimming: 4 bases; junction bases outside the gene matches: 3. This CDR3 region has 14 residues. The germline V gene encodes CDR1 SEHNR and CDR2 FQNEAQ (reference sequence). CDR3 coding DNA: TGTGCCAGCAGCTTCACAGGGGGCAGCACTGAAGCTTTCTTT. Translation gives CASSFTGGSTEAFF.

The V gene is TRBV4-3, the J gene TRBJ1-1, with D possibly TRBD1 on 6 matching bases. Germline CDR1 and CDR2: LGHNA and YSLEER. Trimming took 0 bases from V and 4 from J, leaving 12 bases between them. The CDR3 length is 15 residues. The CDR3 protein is CASSQDRGGFTEAFF. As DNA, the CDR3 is TGCGCCAGCAGCCAAGACAGGGGCGGGTTCACTGAAGCTTTCTTT.

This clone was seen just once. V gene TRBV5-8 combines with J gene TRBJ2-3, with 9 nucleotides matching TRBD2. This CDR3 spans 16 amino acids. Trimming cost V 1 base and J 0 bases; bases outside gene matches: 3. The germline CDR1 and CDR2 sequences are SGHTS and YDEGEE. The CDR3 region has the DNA TGTGCCAGCAGCTTGAGACTAGCGGCTAGCACAGATACGCAGTATTTT. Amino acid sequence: CASSLRLAASTDTQYF.

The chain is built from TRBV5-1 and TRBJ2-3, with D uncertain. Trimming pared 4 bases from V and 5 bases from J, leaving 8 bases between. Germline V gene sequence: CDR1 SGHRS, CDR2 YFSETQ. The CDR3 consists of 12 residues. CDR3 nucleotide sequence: TGCGCCAGCAGCCCCCCGGGAGATACGCAGTATTTT. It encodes CASSPPGDTQYF.

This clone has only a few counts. The DNA of the CDR3 is TGTGCCAGCAGACCGGGACAGGGGAACACAGATACGCAGTATTTT. Translating it yields CASRPGQGNTDTQYF. The chain joins TRBV13 to TRBJ2-3, with 10 bases identical to TRBD1. CDR3 length: 15 residues. After removal of 6 bases from V and 2 bases from J, the junction contained 5 bases not matched to a gene. The germline CDR1 and CDR2 sequences are PRHDT and FYEKMQ (reference sequence).

The CDR3 coding sequence is TGTGCCAGCAGCCCAGGTAGCGGGGGGGCTAAAGAGACCCAGTACTTC. Translation: CASSPGSGGAKETQYF. The chain has TRBV9 and TRBJ2-5; 11 nucleotides agree with TRBD2. This CDR3 comprises 16 residues. Looked up from germline, CDR1 is SGDLS and CDR2 is YYNGEE. V was pared by 4 bases and J by 3 bases, with 8 bases of the junction left unmatched.

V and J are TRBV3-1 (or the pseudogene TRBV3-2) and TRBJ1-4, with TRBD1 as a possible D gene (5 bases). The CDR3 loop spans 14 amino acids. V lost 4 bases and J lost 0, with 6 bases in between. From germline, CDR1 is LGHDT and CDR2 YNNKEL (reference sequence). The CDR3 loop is CASSRQTTNEKLFF. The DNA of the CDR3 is TGTGCCAGCAGCCGACAGACAACTAATGAAAAACTGTTTTTT.

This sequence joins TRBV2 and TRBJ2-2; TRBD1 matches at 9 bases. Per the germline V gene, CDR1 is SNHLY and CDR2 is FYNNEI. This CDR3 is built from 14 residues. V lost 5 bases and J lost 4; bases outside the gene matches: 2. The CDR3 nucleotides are TGTGCCAGCAGTAAGGACAGGGGCACCGGGGAGCTGTTTTTT. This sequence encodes CASSKDRGTGELFF.

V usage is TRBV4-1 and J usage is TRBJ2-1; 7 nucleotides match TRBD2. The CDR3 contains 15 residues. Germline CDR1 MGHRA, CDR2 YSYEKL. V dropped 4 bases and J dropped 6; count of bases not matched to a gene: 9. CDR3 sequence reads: CASSPSAGRGNEQFF. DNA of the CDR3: TGCGCCAGCAGCCCCTCAGCGGGGAGGGGCAATGAGCAGTTCTTC.

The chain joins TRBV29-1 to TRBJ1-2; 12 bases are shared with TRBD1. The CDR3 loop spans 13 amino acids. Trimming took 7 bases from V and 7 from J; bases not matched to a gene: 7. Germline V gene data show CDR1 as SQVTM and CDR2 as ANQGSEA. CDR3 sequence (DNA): TGCAGCGCCGGGGGACAGGGGGCTTTTGGCTACACCTTC. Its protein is CSAGGQGAFGYTF.

CDR3 nucleotide sequence: TGTGCCAGCCGGACTAGCGGGGGGTGGGAGCAGTTCTTC. This translates into CASRTSGGWEQFF. The chain carries TRBV10-3 and TRBJ2-1; 14 bases fit TRBD2. The length of the CDR3 is 13 residues. The ends lost 10 bases at V and 10 bases at J; junction bases unmatched: 6. Germline-derived CDR1 and CDR2 are ENHRY and SYGVKD.

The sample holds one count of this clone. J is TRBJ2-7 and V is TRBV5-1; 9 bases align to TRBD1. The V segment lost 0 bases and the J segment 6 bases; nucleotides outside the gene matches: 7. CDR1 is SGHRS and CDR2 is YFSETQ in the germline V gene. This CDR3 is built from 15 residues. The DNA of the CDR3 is TGCGCCAGCAGCTTGGCCCTGGGACAGGGCCCCGAGCAGTACTTC. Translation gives CASSLALGQGPEQYF.

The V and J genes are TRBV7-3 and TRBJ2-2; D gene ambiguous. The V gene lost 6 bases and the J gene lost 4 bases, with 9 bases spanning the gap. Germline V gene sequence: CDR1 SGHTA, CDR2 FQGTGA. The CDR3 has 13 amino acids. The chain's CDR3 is CASSRGITGELFF. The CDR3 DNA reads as TGTGCCAGCAGTCGAGGCATCACCGGGGAGCTGTTTTTT.

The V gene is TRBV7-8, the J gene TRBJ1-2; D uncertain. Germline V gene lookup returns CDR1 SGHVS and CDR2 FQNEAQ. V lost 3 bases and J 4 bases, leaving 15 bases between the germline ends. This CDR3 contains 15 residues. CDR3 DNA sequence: TGTGCCAGCAGCTTGGGTAGTAGCACCTCCTATGGCTACACCTTC. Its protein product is CASSLGSSTSYGYTF. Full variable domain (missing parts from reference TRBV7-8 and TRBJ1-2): GAGVSQSPRYKVAKRGQDVALRCDPISGHVSLFWYQQALGQGPEFLTYFQNEAQLDKSGLPSDRFFAERPEGSVSTLKIQRTQQEDSAVYLCASSLGSSTSYGYTFGSGTRLTVV.

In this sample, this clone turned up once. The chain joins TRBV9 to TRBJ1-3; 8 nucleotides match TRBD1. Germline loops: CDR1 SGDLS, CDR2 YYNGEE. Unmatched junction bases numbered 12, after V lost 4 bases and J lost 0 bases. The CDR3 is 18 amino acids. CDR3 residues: CASSPAPGTGSSGNTIYF. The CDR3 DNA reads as TGTGCCAGCAGCCCGGCTCCAGGGACAGGAAGCTCTGGAAACACCATATATTTT.

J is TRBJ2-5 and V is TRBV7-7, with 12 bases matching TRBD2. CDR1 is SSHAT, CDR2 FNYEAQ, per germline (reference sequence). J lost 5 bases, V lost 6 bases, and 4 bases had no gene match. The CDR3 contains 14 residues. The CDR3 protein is CASSFGLAGETQYF. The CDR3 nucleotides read TGTGCCAGCAGTTTCGGACTAGCGGGGGAGACCCAGTACTTC.